This TCR beta chain was documented in a study of Tregs in tolerant kidney transplant recipients. Across the whole study: Related graft donors supplied nonmyeloablative bone marrow transplants, and mixed chimerism was transient.

Unstimulated Tregs (CD4+CD25+CD127-) and CD4+CD25- non-Tregs were sorted from PBMCs. Thawed PBMCs were rested overnight at 37°C with roughly 200 IU/ml IL-2 before regulatory T cell sorting. The CDR3 is 15 residues long. Per the germline V gene, CDR1 is MGHRA and CDR2 is YSYEKL. Deletions cut 0 bases from V and 4 bases from J, with 10 bases between. General study points: Tolerant patients' donor-specific Tregs expanded beyond overall Tregs, suggesting antigen-driven growth.

The table came from immunoSEQ multiplex PCR; TCRdb's copy has only in-frame clones and leaves some out. The sample consists of tens of thousands of clones, approximately 83% of them appearing once. As for this clone: The antigen remains undetermined.

This chain joins TRBV4-1 and TRBJ2-1; tentative D call: TRBD2 (6 bases). The sample here was Tregs from blood, taken before the transplant. The TCR originated in a human donor who received a combined kidney and bone marrow transplant. The CDR3: CASSQDGLPYNEQFF. The CDR3 nucleotides are TGCGCCAGCAGCCAAGATGGACTACCGTACAATGAGCAGTTCTTC.